Described below is a single T cell receptor (beta chain) sequence and its context. No antigen is known for it. Germline V lookup: CDR1 MDHEN, CDR2 SYDVKM. Trimming took 6 bases from V and 0 from J, leaving 15 bases between them. The CDR3 extends over 15 amino acids. TCRdb's table, derived via immunoSEQ multiplex PCR, lists solely in-frame clones and lacks some. The sample has about 300,000 clones, around 89% seen once; the top ten hold 0.92%. The data belong to a study of cytomegalovirus exposure and HLA in healthy donors. General study results and limits: First-cohort TCR clusters were later found to tend to co-occur in the 120 or so validation repertoires.

This sequence originates from a woman younger than 35 in good health and CMV-seronegative. This chain joins TRBV28 and TRBJ2-7, with a tentative D call TRBD2 (6 bases). Material: PBMCs. The CDR3 protein is CASSPGLAPSYEQYF. Written as DNA, the CDR3 is TGTGCCAGCAGCCCCGGCCTAGCGCCCTCCTACGAGCAGTACTTC.